This passage covers 16 T cell receptor beta chains from one sample sequenced in a study of early T cells in non-severe SARS-CoV-2 infection. TCRdb processed the 5' RACE reads anew with MiXCR; each CDR3 protein has one entry. The sample comprises roughly 50,000 distinct CDR3 sequences, more than 5.5% of which are singletons, and approximately 6.3% rests with the top ten. The source material was whole blood, sampled at baseline. The receptors shown here come from an adult who was a healthcare worker with PCR-confirmed SARS-CoV-2 infection or an uninfected control (not recorded which).

The table lists this clonotype with a few counts. V gene TRBV4-1 combines with J gene TRBJ1-5; no clear D gene. CDR1 is MGHRA, CDR2 YSYEKL, per germline. Between the trimmed V and J ends, which lost 1 base and 6 bases, there was a span of 10 bases. CDR3 length: 14 amino acids. The CDR3 DNA reads TGCGCCAGCAGCCAAGCTAGGGAGATTCAGCCCCAGCATTTT. It codes for CASSQAREIQPQHF.

The rearrangement links TRBV19 to TRBJ2-2, with D tentatively TRBD1 (6 bases). CDR1 and CDR2 (germline): LNHDA, SQIVND (reference sequence). V lost 4 bases, J lost 4 bases, and 13 bases lay in between. This CDR3 has 15 residues. The CDR3 is CASSKAGQSTGELFF. The CDR3 DNA follows: TGTGCCAGTAGTAAGGCTGGACAGTCCACCGGGGAGCTGTTTTTT.

This clonotype has more than one count but fewer than ten. The chain couples TRBV28 to TRBJ1-1, with D tentatively TRBD1 (5 bases). The germline V and J ends were trimmed by 6 bases and 1 base, with 15 bases remaining between them. Germline CDR1 reads MDHEN; CDR2 reads SYDVKM. CDR3 length equals 15 residues. The CDR3 DNA reads as TGTGCCAGCAGCCGGGACTTCGGGGGGAACACTGAAGCTTTCTTT. This gives the protein CASSRDFGGNTEAFF.

This clonotype was seen at least ten times. The chain joins TRBV7-9 to TRBJ2-3, with TRBD2 identical over 11 bases. Germline assignment: CDR1 SEHNR and CDR2 FQNEAQ (reference sequence). The CDR3 totals 20 residues. V shed 5 bases and J 0 bases; nucleotides not matched to a gene: 16. CDR3 protein: CASSPYMTSGIAPSTDTQYF. CDR3 nucleotides: TGTGCCAGCAGCCCATACATGACTAGCGGGATTGCCCCAAGCACAGATACGCAGTATTTT.

This clonotype was recorded a few times. The J gene is TRBJ1-2, the V gene TRBV27; 9 bases agree with TRBD1. Germline-derived CDR1 and CDR2 are MNHEY and SMNVEV (reference sequence). Trimming removed 0 bases from V and 8 bases from J; junction bases left unmatched: 10. The CDR3 loop spans 16 amino acids. Here the CDR3 reads CASSLSPPGQGRGYTF. CDR3 nucleotide sequence: TGTGCCAGCAGTTTATCGCCCCCAGGACAGGGGAGAGGCTACACCTTC.

The chain links TRBV24-1 to TRBJ1-4, with unresolved D. Germline CDR1 KGHDR, CDR2 SFDVKD. The V gene lost 9 bases and the J gene lost 8 bases, with 12 bases spanning the gap. CDR3 size: 12 residues. The CDR3 sequence: CATGVTGEKLFF. The CDR3 DNA reads as TGTGCCACCGGTGTGACGGGAGAAAAACTGTTTTTT.

Regarding this clonotype: A much larger clone differs by one base, so this may be a read error. CDR3 amino acids: CVSSLQGIAYEQYF. The CDR3 nucleotides are TGTGTCAGCAGCCTACAGGGTATAGCCTACGAGCAGTACTTC. The chain couples TRBV7-8 to TRBJ2-7, with a weak D call TRBD1 (6 bases). This CDR3 is 14 amino acids long. Germline-derived CDR1 and CDR2 are SGHVS and FQNEAQ.

This clonotype occurred many times. The rearrangement links TRBV5-1 to TRBJ2-4; D may be TRBD2 (5 bases). CDR1 and CDR2 (germline): SGHRS, YFSETQ. V lost 0 bases and J 0 bases, leaving 19 bases between the germline ends. This CDR3 has 19 amino acids. CDR3 in DNA: TGCGCCAGCAGCTTGGGACCCATAAAAGCGGAACTAGCCAAAAACATTCAGTACTTC. Its translation: CASSLGPIKAELAKNIQYF.

V usage is TRBV27 and J usage is TRBJ2-4, with D unresolved. This CDR3 comprises 15 residues. V was cut by 0 bases and J by 0 bases, with 6 bases left in between. Germline CDR1 is MNHEY and CDR2 is SMNVEV (reference sequence). The CDR3 loop is CASSLSNVAKNIQYF. DNA of the CDR3: TGTGCCAGCAGTTTATCAAACGTAGCCAAAAACATTCAGTACTTC.

This clonotype was picked up many times. The rearrangement links TRBV28 to TRBJ2-5; D perhaps matches TRBD2 (5 bases). CDR3 length equals 13 residues. V gave up 6 bases and J gave up 5 bases, with 13 bases separating them. CDR1 MDHEN and CDR2 SYDVKM come from the germline V gene. CDR3 sequence (DNA): TGTGCCAGCAGGGTCTCGAGGAGGGAGACCCAGTACTTC. Translating gives CASRVSRRETQYF.

The CDR3 is CASSEQGNEQFF. CDR3 DNA: TGCGCCAGCAGTGAGCAGGGCAATGAGCAGTTCTTC. The gene calls are TRBV10-1 and TRBJ2-1; D is perhaps TRBD1 (5 bases). The CDR3 length is 12 residues. Germline assignment: CDR1 WNHNN and CDR2 SYGVQD (reference sequence). The V and J ends lost 2 bases and 6 bases respectively, with 5 bases between them.

This clonotype was seen a handful of times. The V gene is TRBV11-2, the J gene TRBJ2-7; no clear D. Germline CDR1 is SGHAT and CDR2 is FQNNGV. Trimming took 6 bases from V and 4 from J, leaving 7 bases between them. This CDR3 has 11 amino acids. The chain's CDR3 is CASSSEYEQYF. For the CDR3, the DNA is TGTGCCAGCAGTTCAGAGTACGAGCAGTACTTC.

By proportion, this clonotype is medium-sized. V and J are TRBV28 and TRBJ1-6; D is undetermined. V lost 3 bases and J 5 bases, leaving 8 bases between the germline ends. The germline CDR1 and CDR2 sequences are MDHEN and SYDVKM. CDR3 length: 14 amino acids. The CDR3 is CASSFWINNSPLHF. The CDR3 DNA is TGTGCCAGCAGTTTTTGGATTAATAATTCACCCCTCCACTTT.

This clonotype was detected only a few times. As DNA, the CDR3 is TGCAGTGCTAGTGCAGGGGGCGTCTTCCTCGAGCAGTACTTC. This gives the protein CSASAGGVFLEQYF. V gene TRBV20-1 combines with J gene TRBJ2-7, with 8 bases aligning to TRBD1. This CDR3 has 14 residues. From germline, CDR1 is DFQATT and CDR2 SNEGSKA (reference sequence). The V gene end was trimmed by 3 bases and the J gene end by 6 bases; junction bases not matched to a gene: 10.

This clonotype appeared many times. The chain is built from TRBV18 and TRBJ2-5; TRBD1 agrees at 8 bases. The V and J ends lost 0 bases and 4 bases, in that order; junction bases with no gene match: 4. The CDR3 covers 15 residues. Germline CDR1 and CDR2: KGHSH and LQKENI. CDR3 in DNA: TGTGCCAGCTCACCACCGGCAGGGGGCCTAGAGACCCAGTACTTC. Amino acid sequence: CASSPPAGGLETQYF.

This clonotype has a count of ten or more. The chain has TRBV20-1 and TRBJ2-3; TRBD1 matches 8 bases. Trimming cost V 0 bases and J 6 bases; bases outside gene matches: 8. Germline V gene sequence: CDR1 DFQATT, CDR2 SNEGSKA (reference sequence). The CDR3 runs to 15 residues. CDR3 protein: CSARDWQGAWDTQYF. The CDR3, as DNA: TGCAGTGCTAGAGATTGGCAGGGGGCTTGGGATACGCAGTATTTT.